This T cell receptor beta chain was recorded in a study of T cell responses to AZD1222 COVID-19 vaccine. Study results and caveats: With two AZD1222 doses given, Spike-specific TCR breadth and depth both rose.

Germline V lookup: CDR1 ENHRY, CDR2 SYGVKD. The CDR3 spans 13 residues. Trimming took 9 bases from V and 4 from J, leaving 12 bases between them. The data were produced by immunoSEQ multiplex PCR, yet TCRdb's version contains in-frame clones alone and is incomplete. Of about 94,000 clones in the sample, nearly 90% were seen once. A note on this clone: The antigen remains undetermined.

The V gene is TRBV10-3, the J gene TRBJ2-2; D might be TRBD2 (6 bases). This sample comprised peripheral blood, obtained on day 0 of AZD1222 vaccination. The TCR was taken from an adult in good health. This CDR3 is CAILRDSTGELFF. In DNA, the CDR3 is TGTGCCATTTTACGGGACTCCACCGGGGAGCTGTTTTTT.